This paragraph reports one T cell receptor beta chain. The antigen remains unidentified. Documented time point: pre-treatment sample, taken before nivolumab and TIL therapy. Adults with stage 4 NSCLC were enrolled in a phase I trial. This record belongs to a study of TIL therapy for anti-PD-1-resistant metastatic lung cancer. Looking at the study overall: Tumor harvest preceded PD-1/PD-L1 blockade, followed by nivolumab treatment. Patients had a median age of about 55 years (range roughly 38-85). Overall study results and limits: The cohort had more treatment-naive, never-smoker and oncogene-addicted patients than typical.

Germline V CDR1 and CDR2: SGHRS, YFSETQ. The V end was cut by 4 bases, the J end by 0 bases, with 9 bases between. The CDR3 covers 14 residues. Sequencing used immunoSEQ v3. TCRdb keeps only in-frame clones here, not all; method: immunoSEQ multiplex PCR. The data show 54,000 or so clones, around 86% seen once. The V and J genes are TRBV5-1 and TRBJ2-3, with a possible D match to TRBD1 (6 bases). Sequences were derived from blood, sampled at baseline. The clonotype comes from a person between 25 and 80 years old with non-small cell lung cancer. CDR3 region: CASSRDRSTDTQYF. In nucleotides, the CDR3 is TGCGCCAGCAGCCGTGACAGGAGCACAGATACGCAGTATTTT.